The clone carrying this T cell receptor beta chain was detected a few times. The CDR3 spans 12 residues. Germline V CDR1 and CDR2: SNHLY, FYNNEI. With 7 bases removed from V and 8 bases from J, the gap between germline ends came to 14 bases. This sample is drawn from a study of beta chain features in type 1 diabetes. Expressed TCRB transcripts were sequenced because the entire RNA isolate underwent reverse transcription. Clones were read by immunoSEQ multiplex PCR, and TCRdb kept only the in-frame ones, dropping some. The sample holds about 340,000 clones, less than 10% seen once. Specimen: central memory CD4+ T cells from blood. This sequence joins TRBV2 and TRBJ1-2, with D unclear. The receptor comes from a woman under 30 in good health. CDR3 DNA: TGTGCCAGCACCCTTGCGGGAGGCGGCTACACCTTC. Its protein product is CASTLAGGGYTF. The variable domain in full, completed from reference TRBV2 and TRBJ1-2, reads EPEVTQTPSHQVTQMGQEVILRCVPISNHLYFYWYRQILGQKVEFLVSFYNNEISEKSEIFDDQFSVERPDGSNFTLKIRSTKLEDSAMYFCASTLAGGGYTFGSGTRLTVV.